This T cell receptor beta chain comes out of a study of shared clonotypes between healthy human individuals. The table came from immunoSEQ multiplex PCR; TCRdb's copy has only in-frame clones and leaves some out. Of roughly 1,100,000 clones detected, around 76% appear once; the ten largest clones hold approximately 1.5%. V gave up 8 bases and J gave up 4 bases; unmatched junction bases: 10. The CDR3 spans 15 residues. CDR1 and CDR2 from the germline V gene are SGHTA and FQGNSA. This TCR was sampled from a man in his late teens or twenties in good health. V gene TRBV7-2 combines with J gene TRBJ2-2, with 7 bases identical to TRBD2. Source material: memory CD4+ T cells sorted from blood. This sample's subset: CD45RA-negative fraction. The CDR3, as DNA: TGTGCCAGCTCGGGTCTAGCGGAACCCACCGGGGAGCTGTTTTTT. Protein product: CASSGLAEPTGELFF.